One and the same sample provided the 15 T cell receptor beta chains below, sequenced in a study of shared clonotypes between healthy human individuals. Assay: immunoSEQ multiplex PCR; the TCRdb copy retains only in-frame clones and omits some. The data show about 490,000 clones, 60% to 85% seen once. The sample was PBMCs. The receptors were gathered from a woman between 35 and 50 years old in good health. Some clones in this sample may be carry-over from other donors' samples.

The rearrangement uses TRBV7-2 and TRBJ1-2; TRBD1 is a possible D gene (5 bases). The CDR3 covers 13 residues. Looked up from germline, CDR1 is SGHTA and CDR2 is FQGNSA. V shed 5 bases and J shed 8 bases, with 15 bases lying between them. The CDR3 bases are TGTGCCAGCAGCCGAAACGGTGGGACCGGCTACACCTTC. Its protein product is CASSRNGGTGYTF.

V usage is TRBV6-5 and J usage is TRBJ1-4; the D is unclear. With 0 bases removed from V and 0 bases from J, the gap between germline ends came to 2 bases. The CDR3 consists of 14 residues. Looked up from germline, CDR1 is MNHEY and CDR2 is SVGAGI. CDR3 region: CASSYSSTNEKLFF. For the CDR3, the DNA is TGTGCCAGCAGTTACTCATCAACTAATGAAAAACTGTTTTTT.

The chain couples TRBV7-2 to TRBJ2-3, with D hard to call. The CDR3 is 15 amino acids. The germline V and J ends were trimmed by 1 base and 2 bases, with 10 bases remaining between them. CDR1 is SGHTA, CDR2 FQGNSA, per germline. This CDR3 reads CASSLVRPPTDTQYF. For the CDR3, the DNA is TGTGCCAGCAGCTTAGTAAGGCCACCCACAGATACGCAGTATTTT.

V and J are TRBV30 and TRBJ2-7, with a possible D match to TRBD2 (6 bases). This CDR3 region has 15 residues. The germline CDR1 and CDR2 sequences are GTSNPN and SVGIG (reference sequence). V lost 0 bases, J lost 0 bases, and 12 bases lay in between. The CDR3 nucleotides read TGTGCCTGGAGTGTAAGACCCGGGAGCTCCTACGAGCAGTACTTC. It specifies CAWSVRPGSSYEQYF.

V is TRBV7-8 and J is TRBJ1-6, with 8 nucleotides matching TRBD1. J was trimmed by 9 bases and V by 5 bases; bases with no gene match: 9. Germline CDR1 SGHVS, CDR2 FQNEAQ. The CDR3 is 15 residues long. DNA of the CDR3: TGTGCCAGCAGCCGACAAGGACAGGGCGGTTCACCCCTCCACTTT. Protein sequence: CASSRQGQGGSPLHF.

The sample holds a few counts of this clone. The chain recombines TRBV5-4 with TRBJ1-1; D call uncertain. V was pared by 2 bases and J by 1 base, with 9 bases between. The CDR3 runs 14 residues. Germline values: CDR1 SGHNT, CDR2 YYREEE (reference sequence). This chain's CDR3 is CASSFELGNTEAFF. The CDR3 region has the DNA TGTGCCAGCAGCTTCGAGCTAGGGAACACTGAAGCTTTCTTT.

The CDR3 DNA sequence: TGTGCCACCAGCAGAGATCGTTTCCGGGACGGACCACTTAGAAGCAATGAGCAGTTCTTC. Translated, it gives CATSRDRFRDGPLRSNEQFF. This chain uses TRBV15 with TRBJ2-1; D tentatively reads TRBD1 or TRBD2 (5 bases each). Germline loops: CDR1 LNHNV, CDR2 YYDKDF (reference sequence). CDR3 length: 20 residues. The germline V and J ends were trimmed by 0 bases and 6 bases, with 27 bases remaining between them.

This chain connects TRBV30 to TRBJ2-7; D gene uncertain. Trimming stripped 5 bases from V and 6 bases from J, with 14 bases between. The germline V gene has CDR1 GTSNPN and CDR2 SVGIG (reference sequence). The CDR3 totals 12 residues. The CDR3 loop reads CAWAPNGREQYF. The CDR3 DNA sequence: TGTGCCTGGGCCCCCAATGGCCGCGAGCAGTACTTC.

This clone turned up a few times. The genes are TRBV27 and TRBJ1-1, with TRBD1 as a possible D gene (6 bases). V was pared by 7 bases and J by 10 bases, with 13 bases between. The CDR3 contains 11 residues. Germline-derived CDR1 and CDR2 are MNHEY and SMNVEV (reference sequence). The CDR3 spells CASNRAGVAFF. The DNA of the CDR3 is TGTGCCAGCAACAGGGCGGGGGTAGCTTTCTTT.

This clone was seen a single time. This same CDR3 is encoded by further DNA sequences in the sample. V and J are TRBV5-6 and TRBJ2-5; possible D gene TRBD2, 6 bases. Germline-derived CDR1 and CDR2 are SGHDT and YYEEEE. V gave up 4 bases and J gave up 3 bases, with 10 bases separating them. The CDR3 loop spans 13 amino acids. In DNA, the CDR3 is TGTGCCAGCAGCCTTGGAGGGGAAGAGACCCAGTACTTC. Translation gives CASSLGGEETQYF.

This clone appeared a few times. V and J are TRBV18 and TRBJ2-2; D unclear. Germline V gives CDR1 KGHSH, CDR2 LQKENI. This CDR3 is built from 15 residues. V lost 3 bases and J lost 7, with 15 bases in between. CDR3 region: CASSPADSAGGELFF. The CDR3 bases are TGTGCCAGCTCACCGGCAGACTCCGCCGGCGGGGAGCTGTTTTTT.

V is TRBV11-2 and J is TRBJ2-1; 7 bases match TRBD2. This CDR3 is built from 16 residues. J gave up 9 bases and V 2 bases, and 13 bases lay outside the gene matches. Germline CDR1 SGHAT, CDR2 FQNNGV. The CDR3 coding sequence is TGTGCCAGCAGCTTAAGTATGGGCGGGAGTTGGGGTGAGCAGTTCTTC. This sequence encodes CASSLSMGGSWGEQFF.

V is TRBV27 and J is TRBJ2-3; either TRBD1 or TRBD2 may fit D (6 bases each). The V end lost 6 bases, the J end lost 6 bases, and 22 bases lay between the germline ends. Germline CDR1 is MNHEY and CDR2 is SMNVEV (reference sequence). This CDR3 is built from 16 residues. The CDR3 loop is CASRPSGSPRGDTQYF. The DNA for the CDR3 is TGTGCCAGCAGACCCTCCGGGAGCCCGAGGGGGGATACGCAGTATTTT.

V usage is TRBV27 and J usage is TRBJ2-7; 10 nucleotides match TRBD1. V was clipped by 4 bases and J by 3 bases; unmatched bases: 3. The CDR3 loop spans 14 amino acids. Germline V lookup: CDR1 MNHEY, CDR2 SMNVEV (reference sequence). For the CDR3, the DNA is TGTGCCAGCAGTTACGGGACAGGGGACTACGAGCAGTACTTC. Protein product: CASSYGTGDYEQYF.

The rearrangement uses TRBV7-2 and TRBJ1-4, with a weak D call TRBD1 (5 bases). The V end lost 5 bases, the J end lost 3 bases, and 13 bases lay between the germline ends. From germline, CDR1 is SGHTA and CDR2 FQGNSA. The CDR3 contains 15 residues. CDR3 residues: CASSLGAGSNEKLFF. Here the CDR3 DNA reads TGTGCCAGCAGCCTGGGAGCAGGGTCTAATGAAAAACTGTTTTTT.